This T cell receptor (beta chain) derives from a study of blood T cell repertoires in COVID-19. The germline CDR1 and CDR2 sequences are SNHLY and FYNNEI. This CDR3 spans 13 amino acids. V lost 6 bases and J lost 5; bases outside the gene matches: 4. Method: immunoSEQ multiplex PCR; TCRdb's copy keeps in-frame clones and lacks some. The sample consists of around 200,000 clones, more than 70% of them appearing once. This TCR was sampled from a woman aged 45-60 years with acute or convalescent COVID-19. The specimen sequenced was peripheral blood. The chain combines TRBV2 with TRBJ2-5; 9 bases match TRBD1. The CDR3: CASRRQGGETQYF. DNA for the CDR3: TGTGCCAGCAGACGACAGGGGGGGGAGACCCAGTACTTC.